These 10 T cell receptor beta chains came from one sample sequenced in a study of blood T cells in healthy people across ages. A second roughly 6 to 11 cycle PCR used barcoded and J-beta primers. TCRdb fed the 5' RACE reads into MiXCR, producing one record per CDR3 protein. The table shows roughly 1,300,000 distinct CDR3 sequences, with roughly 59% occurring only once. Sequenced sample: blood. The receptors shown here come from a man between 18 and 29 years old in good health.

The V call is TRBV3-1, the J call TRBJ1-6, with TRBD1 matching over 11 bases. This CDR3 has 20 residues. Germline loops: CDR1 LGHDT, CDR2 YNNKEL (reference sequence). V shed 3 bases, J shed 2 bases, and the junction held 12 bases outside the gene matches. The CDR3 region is CASSHPPGTGGGAYNSPLHF. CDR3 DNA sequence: TGTGCCAGCAGCCATCCCCCCGGGACAGGGGGTGGCGCCTATAATTCACCCCTCCACTTT.

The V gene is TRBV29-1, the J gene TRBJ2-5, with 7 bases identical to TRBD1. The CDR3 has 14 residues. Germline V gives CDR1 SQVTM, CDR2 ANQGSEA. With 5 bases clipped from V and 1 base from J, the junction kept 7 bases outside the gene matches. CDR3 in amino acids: CSVKTGYTQETQYF. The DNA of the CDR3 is TGCAGCGTTAAGACAGGGTATACCCAAGAGACCCAGTACTTC.

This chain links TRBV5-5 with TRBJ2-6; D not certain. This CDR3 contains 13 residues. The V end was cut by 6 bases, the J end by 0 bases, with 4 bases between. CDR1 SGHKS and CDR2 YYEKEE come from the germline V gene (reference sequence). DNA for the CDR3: TGTGCCAGCAAGAACTCTGGGGCCAACGTCCTGACTTTC. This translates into CASKNSGANVLTF.

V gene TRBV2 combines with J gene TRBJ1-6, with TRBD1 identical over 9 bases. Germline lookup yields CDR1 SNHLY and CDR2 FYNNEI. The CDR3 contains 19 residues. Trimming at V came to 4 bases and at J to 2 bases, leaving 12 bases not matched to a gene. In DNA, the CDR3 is TGTGCCAGCAGTGGCACCGGGACAGGGAGTACGACCTATAATTCACCCCTCCACTTT. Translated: CASSGTGTGSTTYNSPLHF.

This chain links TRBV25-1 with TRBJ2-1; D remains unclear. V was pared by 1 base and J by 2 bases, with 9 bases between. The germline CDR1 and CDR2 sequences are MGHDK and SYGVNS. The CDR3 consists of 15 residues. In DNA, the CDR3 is TGTGCCAGCAGTGAATCGGGTAGGACCTACAATGAGCAGTTCTTC. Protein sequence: CASSESGRTYNEQFF.

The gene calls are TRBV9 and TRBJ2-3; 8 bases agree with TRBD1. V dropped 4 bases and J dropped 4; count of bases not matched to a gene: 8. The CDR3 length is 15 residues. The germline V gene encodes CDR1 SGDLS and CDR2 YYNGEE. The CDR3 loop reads CASSSRTGRSDTQYF. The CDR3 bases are TGTGCCAGCAGCTCTCGGACAGGGAGGTCAGATACGCAGTATTTT.

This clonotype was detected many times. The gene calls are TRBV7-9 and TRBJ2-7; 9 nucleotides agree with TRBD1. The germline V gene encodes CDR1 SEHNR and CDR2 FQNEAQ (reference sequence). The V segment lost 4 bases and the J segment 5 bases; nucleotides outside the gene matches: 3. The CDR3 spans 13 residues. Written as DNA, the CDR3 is TGTGCCAGCAGCTGGGACAGGGACCACGAGCAGTACTTC. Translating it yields CASSWDRDHEQYF. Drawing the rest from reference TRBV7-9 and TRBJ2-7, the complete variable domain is DTGVSQNPRHKITKRGQNVTFRCDPISEHNRLYWYRQTLGQGPEFLTYFQNEAQLEKSRLLSDRFSAERPKGSFSTLEIQRTEQGDSAMYLCASSWDRDHEQYFGPGTRLTVT.

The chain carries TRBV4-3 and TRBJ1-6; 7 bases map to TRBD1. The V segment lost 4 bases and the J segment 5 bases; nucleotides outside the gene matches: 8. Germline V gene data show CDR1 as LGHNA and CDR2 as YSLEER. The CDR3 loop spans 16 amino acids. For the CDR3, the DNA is TGCGCCAGCAGCCGCTTAGCCCAGGGGGATAATTCACCCCTCCACTTT. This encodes CASSRLAQGDNSPLHF.

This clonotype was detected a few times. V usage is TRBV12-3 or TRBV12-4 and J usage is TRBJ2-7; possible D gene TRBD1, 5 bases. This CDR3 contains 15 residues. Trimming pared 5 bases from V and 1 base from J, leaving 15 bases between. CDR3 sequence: CASSPLGAGSYEQYF. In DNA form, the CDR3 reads TGTGCCAGCAGTCCCCTAGGGGCCGGTTCCTACGAGCAGTACTTC.

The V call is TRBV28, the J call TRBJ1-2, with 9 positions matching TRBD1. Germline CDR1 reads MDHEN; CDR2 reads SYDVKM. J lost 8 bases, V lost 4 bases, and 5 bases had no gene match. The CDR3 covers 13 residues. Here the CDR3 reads CASSSLTGGGYTF. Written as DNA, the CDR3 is TGTGCCAGCAGTTCTCTTACAGGGGGCGGCTACACCTTC.